These 27 T cell receptor beta chains were sequenced from one sample in a study of OX40 agonist ivuxolimab in advanced cancers. Assay: immunoSEQ multiplex PCR; the TCRdb copy retains only in-frame clones and omits some. The data show around 31,000 clones, roughly 88% seen once. This material consisted of CD4+ or CD8+ T cells sorted from blood, taken in a trial of the OX40 agonist ivuxolimab. The receptors were sampled from an adult with an advanced solid tumor such as melanoma, head and neck, liver or kidney cancer.

The chain has TRBV7-2 and TRBJ2-7, with 10 positions matching TRBD1. The trim removed 2 bases at V and 3 bases at J, leaving 16 bases unmatched. Looked up from germline, CDR1 is SGHTA and CDR2 is FQGNSA. The CDR3 is 19 residues long. CDR3 loop: CASSLSAGTGAPYDYEQYF. CDR3 DNA sequence: TGTGCCAGCAGCTTATCAGCCGGGACAGGGGCCCCTTACGACTACGAGCAGTACTTC.

The chain joins TRBV9 to TRBJ1-2; weak D call: TRBD1 (5 bases). The CDR3 covers 16 residues. Germline V gene sequence: CDR1 SGDLS, CDR2 YYNGEE. Trimming pared 0 bases from V and 5 bases from J, leaving 17 bases between. The CDR3 DNA reads as TGTGCCAGCAGCGTAGACCGCCTGGACACAGCGTATGGCTACACCTTC. This encodes CASSVDRLDTAYGYTF.

As DNA, the CDR3 is TGTGCCAGCAGGGCCCTGGTCGAGCCCCAGCATTTT. It yields the protein CASRALVEPQHF. The rearrangement joins TRBV6-5 to TRBJ1-5; D is uncertain. The CDR3 is 12 amino acids. Trimming left V 6 bases short and J 8 bases short, with 11 bases between. The germline V gene has CDR1 MNHEY and CDR2 SVGAGI.

This chain links TRBV13 with TRBJ2-1; TRBD1 agrees at 8 bases. Germline-derived CDR1 and CDR2 are PRHDT and FYEKMQ (reference sequence). This CDR3 spans 14 amino acids. After removal of 5 bases from V and 5 bases from J, the junction contained 5 bases not matched to a gene. The CDR3, as DNA: TGTGCCAGCAGCAGCGAACAGGGGGACAATGAGCAGTTCTTC. Its protein product is CASSSEQGDNEQFF.

The V call is TRBV5-8, the J call TRBJ1-1; D unresolved. Germline V lookup: CDR1 SGHTS, CDR2 YDEGEE. V was shortened by 2 bases and J by 5 bases, with 10 bases between the two germline ends. This CDR3 has 13 amino acids. CDR3: CASSFDRGTEAFF. DNA for the CDR3: TGTGCCAGCAGCTTTGACCGGGGAACTGAAGCTTTCTTT.

Regarding this clone: A read error may produce the germline difference seen at one junction end. The CDR3 is CASSLGAGEDEQYF. The CDR3 region has the DNA TGTGCCAGCAGCTTGGGGGCAGGGGAGGACGAGCAGTACTTC. The chain combines TRBV5-1 with TRBJ2-7; D may be TRBD1 or TRBD2 (6 bases each). Germline V lookup: CDR1 SGHRS, CDR2 YFSETQ. The CDR3 length is 14 residues.

The V call is TRBV5-1, the J call TRBJ1-3; the D is unclear. Germline V gene sequence: CDR1 SGHRS, CDR2 YFSETQ. This CDR3 has 14 amino acids. V lost 0 bases and J lost 4, with 8 bases in between. This CDR3 is CASSLGGSGNTIYF. CDR3 nucleotide sequence: TGCGCCAGCAGCTTGGGAGGTTCAGGAAACACCATATATTTT.

The gene calls are TRBV7-8 and TRBJ2-7; 8 bases are shared with TRBD2. CDR3 length: 13 amino acids. The J segment lost 5 bases and the V segment lost 4 bases, leaving 4 bases of the junction unmatched. Germline-derived CDR1 and CDR2 are SGHVS and FQNEAQ. CDR3: CASSSGGLDEQYF. In DNA, the CDR3 is TGTGCCAGCAGCTCGGGGGGGCTAGACGAGCAGTACTTC.

Only a few counts were recorded for this clone. This chain connects TRBV10-3 to TRBJ1-2; the match to TRBD1 covers 9 bases. Per germline, CDR1 ENHRY and CDR2 SYGVKD. V gave up 8 bases and J gave up 7 bases; unmatched junction bases: 8. The CDR3 runs 13 residues. As DNA, the CDR3 is TGTGCCATCGGCACAGGGGGCGGGTCTGGCTACACCTTC. Protein product: CAIGTGGGSGYTF.

The J gene is TRBJ2-7, the V gene TRBV27; 7 positions match TRBD1. Germline-derived CDR1 and CDR2 are MNHEY and SMNVEV (reference sequence). CDR3 size: 16 residues. The junction had 13 bases not matched to a gene; V was cut back by 6 bases and J by 2 bases. DNA for the CDR3: TGTGCCAGCAGCACACTGCACCGGGACAGTCCCTACGAGCAGTACTTC. As protein: CASSTLHRDSPYEQYF.

This chain connects TRBV4-3 to TRBJ2-7; D unclear. Germline V gives CDR1 LGHNA, CDR2 YSLEER. Trimming took off 0 bases at V and 4 bases at J, with 7 bases between the two ends. CDR3 length equals 13 residues. Here the CDR3 reads CASSQDLHYEQYF. The CDR3 coding sequence is TGCGCCAGCAGCCAAGACCTACATTACGAGCAGTACTTC.

The V and J genes are TRBV5-6 and TRBJ2-5, with 9 bases identical to TRBD1. The CDR3 length is 14 residues. CDR1 SGHDT and CDR2 YYEEEE come from the germline V gene. After removal of 2 bases from V and 5 bases from J, the junction contained 4 bases not matched to a gene. CDR3 amino acids: CASSLGTGSETQYF. CDR3 DNA sequence: TGTGCCAGCAGCTTAGGGACAGGGAGCGAGACCCAGTACTTC.

The count of this clone is one. V is TRBV25-1 and J is TRBJ2-7; 7 bases are a match to TRBD2. V lost 6 bases and J lost 7; bases outside the gene matches: 3. Per the germline V gene, CDR1 is MGHDK and CDR2 is SYGVNS. There are 11 residues in the CDR3. In DNA, the CDR3 is TGTGCCAGCAGCTGGGGGGGGGAGCAGTACTTC. This translates into CASSWGGEQYF.

This rearrangement joins TRBV27 to TRBJ2-7; perhaps TRBD1 as D (6 bases). Germline assignment: CDR1 MNHEY and CDR2 SMNVEV (reference sequence). The CDR3 runs to 12 residues. With 6 bases removed from V and 5 bases from J, the gap between germline ends came to 11 bases. CDR3 amino acids: CASRPQGHEQYF. DNA for the CDR3: TGTGCCAGCAGGCCACAGGGCCACGAGCAGTACTTC.

V and J are TRBV5-6 and TRBJ2-3; D remains unclear. This CDR3 has 15 amino acids. CDR1 and CDR2 from the germline V gene are SGHDT and YYEEEE. Trimming stripped 0 bases from V and 5 bases from J, with 13 bases between. The CDR3, as DNA: TGTGCCAGCAGCTTGGCCAACGACCCTGGAGATACGCAGTATTTT. It specifies CASSLANDPGDTQYF.

The chain has TRBV4-1 and TRBJ1-1; 10 nucleotides align to TRBD1. This CDR3 spans 17 amino acids. Germline lookup yields CDR1 MGHRA and CDR2 YSYEKL. V lost 3 bases to trimming and J lost 0 bases; unmatched junction nucleotides: 7. The CDR3 region has the DNA TGCGCCAGCAGCCATCTTTGGACAGGGGGTATGAACACTGAAGCTTTCTTT. Its translation: CASSHLWTGGMNTEAFF.

The chain is built from TRBV28 and TRBJ1-1, with D unclear. This CDR3 is built from 12 residues. V lost 2 bases and J 4 bases, leaving 5 bases between the germline ends. The V gene's germline CDR1 is MDHEN and CDR2 SYDVKM. The chain's CDR3 is CASSLRGTEAFF. The CDR3 DNA is TGTGCCAGCAGTTTACGGGGCACTGAAGCTTTCTTT.

The chain links TRBV19 to TRBJ1-1, with D unresolved. The germline gives CDR1 LNHDA, CDR2 SQIVND (reference sequence). Trimming removed 1 base at V and 6 bases at J, with 6 bases between. CDR3 length equals 12 residues. As DNA, the CDR3 is TGTGCCAGTAGTATAGGCCGAGCTGAAGCTTTCTTT. It translates to CASSIGRAEAFF.

This clone was seen a single time. The rearrangement links TRBV7-6 to TRBJ2-1; D gene uncertain. CDR1 is SGHVS, CDR2 FNYEAQ, per germline. This CDR3 contains 13 residues. Trimming took off 3 bases at V and 8 bases at J, with 11 bases between the two ends. CDR3 bases: TGTGCCAGCAGCTTTCTGGATCCGGATGAGCAGTTCTTC. Translating gives CASSFLDPDEQFF.

The chain links TRBV30 to TRBJ1-4; no clear D gene. Germline CDR1 is GTSNPN and CDR2 is SVGIG (reference sequence). The CDR3 loop spans 13 amino acids. V was pared by 4 bases and J by 0 bases, with 6 bases between. CDR3 amino acids: CAWKPATNEKLFF. The DNA of the CDR3 is TGTGCCTGGAAGCCGGCAACTAATGAAAAACTGTTTTTT.

The rearrangement joins TRBV4-1 to TRBJ2-7; 9 bases map to TRBD1. With 3 bases clipped from V and 7 bases from J, the junction kept 7 bases outside the gene matches. Germline CDR1 is MGHRA and CDR2 is YSYEKL. This CDR3 spans 14 amino acids. The CDR3: CASSQGTGTGEQYF. The CDR3 nucleotides read TGCGCCAGCAGCCAGGGGACAGGGACAGGTGAGCAGTACTTC.

CDR3 residues: CASSQDRRQVQYF. CDR3 coding DNA: TGCGCCAGCAGCCAAGATCGCAGGCAGGTTCAGTACTTC. This rearrangement joins TRBV4-3 to TRBJ2-4; D unresolved. The CDR3 loop spans 13 amino acids. The V gene's germline CDR1 is LGHNA and CDR2 YSLEER. The V and J ends lost 0 bases and 11 bases respectively, with 11 bases between them.

This chain links TRBV28 with TRBJ1-1; TRBD1 might be the D (5 bases). The CDR3 extends over 14 amino acids. Trimming stripped 3 bases from V and 3 bases from J, with 11 bases between. Per germline, CDR1 MDHEN and CDR2 SYDVKM. For the CDR3, the DNA is TGTGCCAGCAGTTTGGGCGGGGGGGACACTGAAGCTTTCTTT. This translates into CASSLGGGDTEAFF.

The rearrangement uses TRBV4-1 and TRBJ2-3; D remains unclear. V was trimmed by 4 bases and J by 5 bases, leaving 10 bases between them. The CDR3 contains 13 residues. Germline V gives CDR1 MGHRA, CDR2 YSYEKL. Here the CDR3 DNA reads TGCGCCAGCAGCCGAACCTGGGAAGATACGCAGTATTTT. This translates into CASSRTWEDTQYF.

The chain is built from TRBV7-8 and TRBJ2-1; 8 nucleotides agree with TRBD2. V lost 4 bases and J lost 8; bases outside the gene matches: 13. Per germline, CDR1 SGHVS and CDR2 FQNEAQ. The CDR3 covers 16 residues. The CDR3 loop is CASSSAGGVRADEQFF. CDR3 DNA sequence: TGTGCCAGCAGCTCCGCGGGGGGAGTTAGAGCGGATGAGCAGTTCTTC.

The chain combines TRBV27 with TRBJ1-5, with TRBD1 matching over 12 bases. The CDR3 has 18 amino acids. Germline values: CDR1 MNHEY, CDR2 SMNVEV (reference sequence). V gave up 2 bases and J gave up 0 bases; unmatched junction bases: 5. CDR3 loop: CASSLGTGGAGSNQPQHF. The CDR3 bases are TGTGCCAGCAGTTTAGGGACAGGGGGCGCCGGTAGCAATCAGCCCCAGCATTTT.

This clone was counted once. This chain joins TRBV7-9 and TRBJ2-4; possible D gene TRBD1, 7 bases. Trimming removed 2 bases at V and 6 bases at J, with 14 bases between. In germline, CDR1 is SEHNR, CDR2 FQNEAQ (reference sequence). The CDR3 runs 15 residues. The CDR3 sequence is CASSLPTGRINIQYF. The CDR3 DNA is TGTGCCAGCAGCTTACCGACAGGGAGGATAAACATTCAGTACTTC.